The 23 T cell receptor beta chains reported below all come from one sample, sequenced in a study of blood T cell repertoires in COVID-19. Sequencing was performed with immunoSEQ multiplex PCR; in TCRdb, only in-frame clones are kept and a portion is missing. Among fewer than 75,000 clones listed, roughly 90% were seen once. The source material was peripheral blood. These receptors originate from a human donor in a cohort sampled during active COVID-19.

The CDR3 loop reads CASSEARTGVVTQYF. The CDR3 DNA is TGTGCCAGCAGTGAAGCAAGGACAGGGGTTGTGACCCAGTACTTC. This chain joins TRBV6-1 and TRBJ2-5; 9 nucleotides line up with TRBD1. The CDR3 covers 15 residues. Looked up from germline, CDR1 is MNHNS and CDR2 is SASEGT. J lost 7 bases, V lost 0 bases, and 6 bases had no gene match.

The rearrangement uses TRBV5-4 and TRBJ1-6; 9 nucleotides align to TRBD1. The germline gives CDR1 SGHNT, CDR2 YYREEE (reference sequence). The CDR3 loop spans 18 amino acids. The trim removed 2 bases at V and 8 bases at J, leaving 14 bases unmatched. CDR3 residues: CASSFPQGAPSSDSPLHF. The CDR3, as DNA: TGTGCCAGCAGCTTCCCACAGGGGGCGCCTAGTAGTGATTCACCCCTCCACTTT. The full variable domain, rest sourced from reference TRBV5-4 and TRBJ1-6, is ETGVTQSPTHLIKTRGQQVTLRCSSQSGHNTVSWYQQALGQGPQFIFQYYREEENGRGNFPPRFSGLQFPNYSSELNVNALELDDSALYLCASSFPQGAPSSDSPLHFGNGTRLTVT.

J is TRBJ2-5 and V is TRBV11-2; the D is unclear. Germline CDR1 and CDR2: SGHAT and FQNNGV. CDR3 length: 13 amino acids. Trimming removed 5 bases from V and 7 bases from J, with 14 bases in between. The CDR3 nucleotides are TGTGCCAGCAGCCCGAGTGGAGCGCGGACCCAGTACTTC. Translation gives CASSPSGARTQYF.

This chain links TRBV7-7 with TRBJ2-3; TRBD2 aligns across 9 bases. This CDR3 is built from 15 residues. Per germline, CDR1 SSHAT and CDR2 FNYEAQ (reference sequence). V was pared by 5 bases and J by 5 bases, with 8 bases of the junction left unmatched. As DNA, the CDR3 is TGTGCCAGCAGCCCGTTAGCGGGAGATGGAGATACGCAGTATTTT. It codes for CASSPLAGDGDTQYF.

The chain carries TRBV6-5 and TRBJ2-1, with D perhaps matching TRBD2 (6 bases). Trimming shortened V by 6 bases and J by 9 bases, and 9 bases separated the two germline ends. This CDR3 comprises 11 residues. In germline, CDR1 is MNHEY, CDR2 SVGAGI. The CDR3 sequence: CASRWRGEQFF. CDR3 in DNA: TGTGCCAGCAGGTGGCGGGGTGAGCAGTTCTTC.

This clone was observed a single time. The chain has TRBV4-2 and TRBJ2-3, with D possibly matching TRBD2 (6 bases). The V gene's germline CDR1 is LGHNA and CDR2 YNFKEQ. The CDR3 has 15 residues. Trimming shortened V by 4 bases and J by 5 bases, and 16 bases separated the two germline ends. In DNA form, the CDR3 reads TGTGCCAGCAGCCGGGGTACGGGAGCGGGAGATACGCAGTATTTT. The encoded protein is CASSRGTGAGDTQYF.

The V and J genes are TRBV18 and TRBJ1-5; D call uncertain. There are 14 residues in the CDR3. Deletions cut 3 bases from V and 7 bases from J, with 13 bases between. Germline V gene data show CDR1 as KGHSH and CDR2 as LQKENI. The CDR3 DNA sequence: TGTGCCAGCTCACCTTCCGGGGAAGGCCAGCCCCAGCATTTT. This encodes CASSPSGEGQPQHF. The full variable domain, rest sourced from reference TRBV18 and TRBJ1-5, is NAGVMQNPRHLVRRRGQEARLRCSPMKGHSHVYWYRQLPEEGLKFMVYLQKENIIDESGMPKERFSAEFPKEGPSILRIQQVVRGDSAAYFCASSPSGEGQPQHFGDGTRLSIL.

V usage is TRBV5-5 and J usage is TRBJ1-6; the match to TRBD1 covers 9 bases. This CDR3 spans 15 amino acids. Trimming removed 3 bases from V and 9 bases from J; junction bases left unmatched: 7. Germline V gives CDR1 SGHKS, CDR2 YYEKEE (reference sequence). In nucleotides, the CDR3 is TGTGCCAGCAGCTCGGTCCGGGACAGGGTTTCACCCCTCCACTTT. Translating gives CASSSVRDRVSPLHF. Full variable domain (remainder filled in from reference TRBV5-5 and TRBJ1-6): DAGVTQSPTHLIKTRGQQVTLRCSPISGHKSVSWYQQVLGQGPQFIFQYYEKEERGRGNFPDRFSARQFPNYSSELNVNALLLGDSALYLCASSSVRDRVSPLHFGNGTRLTVT.

The chain employs TRBV2 and TRBJ2-5; 12 bases fit TRBD1. The CDR3 extends over 15 amino acids. V gave up 11 bases and J gave up 5 bases; unmatched junction bases: 12. The germline CDR1 and CDR2 sequences are SNHLY and FYNNEI. The CDR3: CAGSGQGAKWETQYF. The CDR3 DNA follows: TGTGCCGGCTCGGGACAGGGGGCTAAATGGGAGACCCAGTACTTC.

This rearrangement joins TRBV6-5 to TRBJ2-3; the match to TRBD1 covers 7 bases. The CDR3 contains 15 residues. After removal of 6 bases from V and 2 bases from J, the junction contained 8 bases not matched to a gene. Germline assignment: CDR1 MNHEY and CDR2 SVGAGI. CDR3 in DNA: TGTGCCAGCAGATTCACACAGGGGCTCACAGATACGCAGTATTTT. Its translation: CASRFTQGLTDTQYF.

The chain carries TRBV28 and TRBJ2-7; TRBD1 matches at 8 bases. This CDR3 comprises 13 residues. From germline, CDR1 is MDHEN and CDR2 SYDVKM. Trimming took 7 bases from V and 6 from J; bases not matched to a gene: 8. DNA of the CDR3: TGTGCCAGCATCACCGGGACAGGTGGCGAGCAGTACTTC. It yields the protein CASITGTGGEQYF.

The V and J genes are TRBV30 and TRBJ1-3, with TRBD1 as a possible D gene (6 bases). The CDR3 sequence is 13 residues long. V lost 3 bases, J lost 3 bases, and 9 bases lay in between. The V gene's germline CDR1 is GTSNPN and CDR2 SVGIG (reference sequence). This CDR3 is CAWRGQSGNTIYF. For the CDR3, the DNA is TGTGCCTGGAGGGGACAAAGTGGAAACACCATATATTTT.

This clone was counted only a few times. V gene TRBV18 combines with J gene TRBJ1-2; 7 bases agree with TRBD1. CDR1 is KGHSH, CDR2 LQKENI, per germline. CDR3 size: 14 residues. The junction had 6 bases not matched to a gene; V was cut back by 3 bases and J by 5 bases. The CDR3 coding sequence is TGTGCCAGCTCACCTCAAGAGACAGGGTATGGCTACACCTTC. The encoded protein is CASSPQETGYGYTF.

A single count supports this clone. V usage is TRBV19 and J usage is TRBJ2-1; 9 bases are shared with TRBD2. V lost 4 bases, J lost 9 bases, and 13 bases stayed unmatched. Looked up from germline, CDR1 is LNHDA and CDR2 is SQIVND (reference sequence). The CDR3 is made up of 16 amino acids. CDR3 bases: TGTGCCAGTAGTAGGGCTAGCGGGGTTATCGGGTCTGAGCAGTTCTTC. Protein sequence: CASSRASGVIGSEQFF.

The gene calls are TRBV6-5 and TRBJ1-2, with 7 bases that match TRBD1. CDR1 and CDR2 (germline): MNHEY, SVGAGI. The CDR3 spans 14 residues. J was trimmed by 6 bases and V by 6 bases; bases with no gene match: 10. DNA for the CDR3: TGTGCCAGCAGGAAAGGACAGGAGGTAAATGGCTACACCTTC. Its translation: CASRKGQEVNGYTF.

The rearrangement joins TRBV6-2 or TRBV6-3 to TRBJ2-4; 8 bases are a match to TRBD1. CDR1 MNHEY and CDR2 SVGEGT come from the germline V gene. Unmatched junction bases numbered 6, after V lost 5 bases and J lost 6 bases. The CDR3 has 14 residues. The CDR3 spells CASSARQGLNIQYF. The DNA of the CDR3 is TGTGCCAGCAGTGCCCGACAGGGGCTAAACATTCAGTACTTC.

The gene calls are TRBV13 and TRBJ1-1; D not resolved. There are 15 residues in the CDR3. CDR1 is PRHDT, CDR2 FYEKMQ, per germline (reference sequence). V lost 0 bases and J lost 5, with 13 bases in between. DNA for the CDR3: TGTGCCAGCAGCTTAGGCCAGTTTGGCCTTACTGAAGCTTTCTTT. The encoded protein is CASSLGQFGLTEAFF.

This chain connects TRBV7-2 to TRBJ2-1; 14 nucleotides agree with TRBD2. CDR3 length equals 16 residues. J was trimmed by 9 bases and V by 5 bases; bases with no gene match: 9. Germline CDR1 and CDR2: SGHTA and FQGNSA. CDR3 nucleotides: TGTGCCAGCAGCCCGGGACTAGCGGGAGTTCTGGGTGAGCAGTTCTTC. The encoded protein is CASSPGLAGVLGEQFF.

The V gene is TRBV7-2, the J gene TRBJ1-2, with 10 positions matching TRBD1. Losses at the gene ends were 0 bases for V and 8 bases for J; bases not matched to a gene: 9. Germline loops: CDR1 SGHTA, CDR2 FQGNSA. The CDR3 loop spans 16 amino acids. CDR3 residues: CASSLASGQGLGGYTF. DNA of the CDR3: TGTGCCAGCAGCTTAGCCTCGGGACAGGGGCTAGGGGGCTACACCTTC.

The chain joins TRBV9 to TRBJ2-1; perhaps TRBD2 as D (6 bases). In germline, CDR1 is SGDLS, CDR2 YYNGEE. V lost 0 bases to trimming and J lost 2 bases, with 9 bases between them. The length of the CDR3 is 15 residues. The chain's CDR3 is CASSVAVAAYNEQFF. The CDR3 DNA reads TGTGCCAGCAGCGTAGCAGTAGCGGCCTACAATGAGCAGTTCTTC.

This chain links TRBV5-4 with TRBJ2-3; the D gene is possibly TRBD2 (6 bases). This CDR3 is 14 amino acids long. Trimming took off 5 bases at V and 3 bases at J, with 13 bases between the two ends. Per the germline V gene, CDR1 is SGHNT and CDR2 is YYREEE (reference sequence). The CDR3 loop reads CASSPAGRTDTQYF. Here the CDR3 DNA reads TGTGCCAGCAGTCCAGCAGGGAGGACAGATACGCAGTATTTT.

The chain joins TRBV11-3 to TRBJ2-2, with 10 bases lining up with TRBD1. With V trimmed by 5 bases and J by 7 bases, 10 bases remained unmatched. Germline V gene sequence: CDR1 SGHNT, CDR2 YENEEA. This CDR3 region has 16 residues. CDR3 loop: CASSPRSGTGDGELFF. CDR3 sequence (DNA): TGTGCCAGCAGCCCACGTTCCGGGACAGGGGACGGGGAGCTGTTTTTT.

V gene TRBV19 combines with J gene TRBJ2-1; maybe TRBD2 (5 bases). This CDR3 has 15 residues. The ends were cut back, 5 bases at V and 1 base at J, with 12 bases in the middle. CDR1 and CDR2 from the germline V gene are LNHDA and SQIVND (reference sequence). The CDR3 here is CASSPRTSSYNEQFF. In DNA, the CDR3 is TGTGCCAGTAGTCCAAGAACTAGTTCCTACAATGAGCAGTTCTTC.